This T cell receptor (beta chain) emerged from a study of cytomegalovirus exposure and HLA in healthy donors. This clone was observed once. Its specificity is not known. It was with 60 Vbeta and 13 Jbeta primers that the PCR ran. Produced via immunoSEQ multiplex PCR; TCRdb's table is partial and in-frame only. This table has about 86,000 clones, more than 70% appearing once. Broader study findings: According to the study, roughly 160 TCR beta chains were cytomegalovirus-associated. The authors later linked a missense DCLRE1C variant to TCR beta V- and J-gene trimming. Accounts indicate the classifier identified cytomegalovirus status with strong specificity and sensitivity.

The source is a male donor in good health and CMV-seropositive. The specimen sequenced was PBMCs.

As DNA, the CDR3 is TGTGCCAGCAGCCCTCGGACAGGGAACTGGGATTACCAAGAGACCCAGTACTTC. As protein: CASSPRTGNWDYQETQYF. V gene TRBV14 combines with J gene TRBJ2-5, with 8 bases identical to TRBD1. The V gene end was trimmed by 4 bases and the J gene end by 0 bases; junction bases not matched to a gene: 13. CDR1 and CDR2 from the germline V gene are SGHDN and FVKESK. The CDR3 loop spans 18 amino acids.